This TCR beta chain came from a study of T-cell memory formation after mild COVID-19. 5'RACE with constant-segment primers built TCRalpha and TCRbeta cDNA libraries with UMIs. In TCRdb, the 5' RACE reads were re-called with MiXCR into one record per CDR3 protein. This table has just under 150,000 distinct CDR3 sequences, about a fifth appearing once. About this clonotype itself: Antigen specificity is unknown. The junction and the germline gene differ at one end; a read error may be behind it.

Points from the study as a whole: Contracting clones from day 15 to 85 had balanced CD4/CD8; later expanders favoured CD4+. Most CD4+ clones that shrank were in CM and EM, while CD8+ ones turned up in EMRA.

The length of the CDR3 is 14 residues. Germline lookup yields CDR1 SSHAT and CDR2 FNYEAQ (reference sequence). V is TRBV7-7 and J is TRBJ2-1; D is possibly TRBD1 (5 bases). The sample consisted of PBMCs or a T cell subset sorted from them (not recorded which). The sequence came from an adult woman who had mild COVID-19 (a few samples of this study predate the infection). Cell type and time point are not known. CDR3 in amino acids: CASSWRSGSGEQFF. The CDR3 bases are TGTGCTAGCAGCTGGCGATCAGGGTCTGGTGAGCAGTTCTTC.